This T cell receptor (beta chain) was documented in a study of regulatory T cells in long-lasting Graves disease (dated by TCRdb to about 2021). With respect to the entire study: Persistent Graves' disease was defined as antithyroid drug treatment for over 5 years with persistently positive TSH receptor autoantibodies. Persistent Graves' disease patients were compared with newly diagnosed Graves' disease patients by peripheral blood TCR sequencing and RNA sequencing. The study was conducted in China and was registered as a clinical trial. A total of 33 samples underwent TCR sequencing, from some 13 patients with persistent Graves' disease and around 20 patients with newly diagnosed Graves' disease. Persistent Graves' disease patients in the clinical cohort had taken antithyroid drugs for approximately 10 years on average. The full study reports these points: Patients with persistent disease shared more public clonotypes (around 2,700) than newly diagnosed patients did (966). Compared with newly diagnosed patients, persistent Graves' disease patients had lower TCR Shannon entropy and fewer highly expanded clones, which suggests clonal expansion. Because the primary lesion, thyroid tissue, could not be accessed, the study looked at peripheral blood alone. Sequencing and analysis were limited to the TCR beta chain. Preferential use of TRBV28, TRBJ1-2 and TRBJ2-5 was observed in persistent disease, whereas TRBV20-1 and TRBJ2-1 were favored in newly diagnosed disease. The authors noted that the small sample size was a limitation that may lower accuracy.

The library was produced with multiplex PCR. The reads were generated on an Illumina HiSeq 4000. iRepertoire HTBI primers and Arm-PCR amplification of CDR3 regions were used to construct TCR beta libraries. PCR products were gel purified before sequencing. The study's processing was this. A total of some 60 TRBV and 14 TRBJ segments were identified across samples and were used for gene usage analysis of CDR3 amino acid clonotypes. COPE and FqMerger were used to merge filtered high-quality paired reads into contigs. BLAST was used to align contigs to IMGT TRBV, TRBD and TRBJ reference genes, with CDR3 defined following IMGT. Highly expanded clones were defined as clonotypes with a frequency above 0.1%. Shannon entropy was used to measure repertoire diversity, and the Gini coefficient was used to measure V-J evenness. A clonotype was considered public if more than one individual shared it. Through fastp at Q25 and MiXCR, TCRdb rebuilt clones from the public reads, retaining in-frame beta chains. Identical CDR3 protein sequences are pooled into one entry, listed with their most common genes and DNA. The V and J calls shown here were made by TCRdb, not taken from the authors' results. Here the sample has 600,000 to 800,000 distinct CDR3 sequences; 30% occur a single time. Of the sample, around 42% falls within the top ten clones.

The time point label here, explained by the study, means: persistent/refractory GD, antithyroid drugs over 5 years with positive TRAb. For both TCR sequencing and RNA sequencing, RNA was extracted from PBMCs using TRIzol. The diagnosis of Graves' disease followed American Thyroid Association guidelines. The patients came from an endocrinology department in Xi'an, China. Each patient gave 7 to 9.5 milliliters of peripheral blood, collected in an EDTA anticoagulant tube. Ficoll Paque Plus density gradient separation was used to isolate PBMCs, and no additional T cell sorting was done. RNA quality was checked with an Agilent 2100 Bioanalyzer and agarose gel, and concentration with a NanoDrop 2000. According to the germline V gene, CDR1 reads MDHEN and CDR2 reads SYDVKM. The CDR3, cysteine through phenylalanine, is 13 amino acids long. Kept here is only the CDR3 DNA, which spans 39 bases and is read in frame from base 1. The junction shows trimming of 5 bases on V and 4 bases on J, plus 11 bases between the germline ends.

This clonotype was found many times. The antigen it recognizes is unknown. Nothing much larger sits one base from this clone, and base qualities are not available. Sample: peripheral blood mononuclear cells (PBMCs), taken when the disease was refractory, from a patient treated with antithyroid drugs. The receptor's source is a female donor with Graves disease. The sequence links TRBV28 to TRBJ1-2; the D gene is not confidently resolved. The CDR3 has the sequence CASSIQLAYGYTF. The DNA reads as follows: TGTGCCAGCAGTATACAGTTAGCCTATGGCTACACCTTC.